This T cell receptor beta chain was found in a study of T cells in Graves' hyperthyroidism and ophthalmopathy. Newly diagnosed patients aged 18 to 65 had hyperthyroidism of under 2 months' duration. The PBMCs were sourced from fresh peripheral blood (about 10 ml). Amplification targeted TCR beta CDR3 regions from RNA transcripts. The TCR CDR3 was amplified in a first-round RT-PCR using the HTBI primer set. TCRdb re-called the multiplex PCR reads through MiXCR, storing one row per CDR3 protein. The top ten hold about 26% of the sample, which has about 350,000 distinct CDR3 sequences, about 14% seen once. CDR3 size: 17 residues. Trimming cost V 6 bases and J 4 bases; bases outside gene matches: 13. Germline CDR1 MDHEN, CDR2 SYDVKM. Many counts were recorded for this clonotype.

The chain has TRBV28 and TRBJ2-1, with TRBD2 matching 9 bases. The TCR was taken from a woman aged 30 to 39 with Graves' hyperthyroidism. The sample consisted of blood. CDR3 DNA sequence: TGTGCCAGCAGCCAAAGAATACGACTAGCGGATTACAATGAGCAGTTCTTC. Amino acid sequence: CASSQRIRLADYNEQFF.